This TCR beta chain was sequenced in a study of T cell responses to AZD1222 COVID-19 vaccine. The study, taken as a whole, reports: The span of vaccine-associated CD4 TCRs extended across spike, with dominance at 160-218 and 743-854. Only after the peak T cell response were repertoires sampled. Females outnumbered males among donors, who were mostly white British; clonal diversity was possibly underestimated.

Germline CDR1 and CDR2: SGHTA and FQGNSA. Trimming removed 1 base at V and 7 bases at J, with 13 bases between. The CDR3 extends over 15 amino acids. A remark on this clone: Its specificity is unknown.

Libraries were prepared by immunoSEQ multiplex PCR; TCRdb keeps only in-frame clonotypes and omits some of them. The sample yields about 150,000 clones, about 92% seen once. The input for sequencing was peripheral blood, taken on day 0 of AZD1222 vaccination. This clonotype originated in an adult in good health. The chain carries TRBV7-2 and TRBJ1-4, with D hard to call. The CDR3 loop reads CASSLDRAFAEKLFF. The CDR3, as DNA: TGTGCCAGCAGCTTAGATCGGGCCTTTGCTGAAAAACTGTTTTTT.